This T cell receptor beta chain stems from a study of shared clonotypes between healthy human individuals. This clone was counted between two and nine times. Antigen: not known. Original handling: Owing to the provision of junction-only sequences devoid of quality scores by immunoSEQ, filtering differed. Clones were read by immunoSEQ multiplex PCR, and TCRdb kept only the in-frame ones, dropping some. V, J and clone size derive from that table, while D and trimming were established from the DNA sequence. The table lists about 2.1 million clones, over 85% of them singletons. Study observations and caveats: Against clonotypes common to all four donors, non-shared ones had lower generation probabilities. Tissue TCR repertoires likely differ from these blood-only repertoires.

Naive CD8 populations comprised CD45RO-negative cells positively selected for CCR7, excluding terminally differentiated effector memory CD45RA+ cells. Germline CDR1 is SSHAT and CDR2 is FNYEAQ (reference sequence). V shed 1 base, J shed 7 bases, and the junction held 7 bases outside the gene matches. The CDR3 covers 15 residues. This TCR was recovered from a man younger than 30 in good health. Some clones in this sample may be carry-over from other donors' samples. The material sequenced was naive CD8+ T cells from PBMCs. This chain links TRBV7-7 with TRBJ1-5; 7 bases align to TRBD1. The CDR3 spells CASSLGQGVGQPQHF. CDR3 DNA sequence: TGTGCCAGCAGCTTAGGTCAGGGGGTTGGGCAGCCCCAGCATTTT.